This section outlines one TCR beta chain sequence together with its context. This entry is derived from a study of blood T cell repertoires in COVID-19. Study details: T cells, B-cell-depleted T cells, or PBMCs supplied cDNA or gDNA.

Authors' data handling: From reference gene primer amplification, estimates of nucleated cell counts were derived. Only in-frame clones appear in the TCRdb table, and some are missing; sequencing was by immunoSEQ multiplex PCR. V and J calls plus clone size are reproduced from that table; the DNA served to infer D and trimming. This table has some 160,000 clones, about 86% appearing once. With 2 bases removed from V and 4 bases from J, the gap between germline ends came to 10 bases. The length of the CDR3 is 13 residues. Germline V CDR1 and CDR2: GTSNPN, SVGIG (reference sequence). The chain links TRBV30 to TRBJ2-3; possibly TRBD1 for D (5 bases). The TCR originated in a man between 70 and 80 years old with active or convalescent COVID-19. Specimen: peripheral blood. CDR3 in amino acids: CAWSSQEPDTQYF. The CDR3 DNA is TGTGCCTGGAGTTCACAGGAGCCAGATACGCAGTATTTT.